The rows below give T cell receptor beta chains drawn from one sample of a study of blood T cells in healthy people across ages. TCRdb redid the calling of the 5' RACE reads with MiXCR, one entry per CDR3 protein. This sample has 1,500,000 or so distinct CDR3 sequences, with approximately 59% found just once. Sequencing used blood. The receptor set was obtained from a man aged 18 to 30 in good health. Each CDR3 is given with its conserved first and last residue. The order of the fields is V gene, J gene, D gene, clone size, CDR3 DNA, CDR3 protein. The D gene is left open where the match is weak. Expanded clones get a size class; other rows say once, few or many, or leave the size out.

TRBV6-8	TRBJ2-3	.	.	TGTGCCCACGACTTAACCGCGGTAGCAGATACGCAGTATTTT	CAHDLTAVADTQYF
TRBV20-1	TRBJ2-5	TRBD1	.	TGCAGTGCTAGAGCCACGGACAGGGTGAAGACCCAGTACTTC	CSARATDRVKTQYF
TRBV20-1	TRBJ2-7	.	few	TGCAGTGCTAGACCCCCGGGCGGTACCTACGAGCAGTACTTC	CSARPPGGTYEQYF
TRBV6-1	TRBJ1-2	.	.	TGTGCCAGCAGTGAAGTTTCAGGGTCTCTTGGCTACACCTTC	CASSEVSGSLGYTF
TRBV20-1	TRBJ2-1	TRBD2	.	TGCAGTGCTAGAAGAAGCGGGAGGGCCAATGAGCAGTTCTTC	CSARRSGRANEQFF
TRBV6-5	TRBJ2-4	TRBD1	.	TGTGCCAGCAGCGGGGACAGGGTCCCAAACATTCAGTACTTC	CASSGDRVPNIQYF
TRBV12-3/TRBV12-4	TRBJ1-2	.	.	TGTGCCAGCGGGACATATTATGGCTACACCTTC	CASGTYYGYTF
TRBV28	TRBJ1-2	.	.	TGTGCCAGCAGTTTTAGCAGGGCCGTCGGGGATTATGGCTACACCTTC	CASSFSRAVGDYGYTF
TRBV3-1	TRBJ2-7	.	.	TGTGCCAGCAGCCAAGACGGGACCTTCGAGCAGTACTTC	CASSQDGTFEQYF
TRBV7-8	TRBJ2-1	TRBD2	few	TGTGCCAGCAGCTCAAAGCGGGAGGCCCACAATGAGCAGTTCTTC	CASSSKREAHNEQFF
TRBV6-4	TRBJ1-6	TRBD1	.	TGTGCCCGCTCCGGGACAGGGAACTCAAATTCACCCCTCCACTTT	CARSGTGNSNSPLHF
TRBV29-1	TRBJ2-4	TRBD2	few	TGCAGCGTCTCACTAGCGGGTGCAGGCATTCAGTACTTC	CSVSLAGAGIQYF
TRBV4-2	TRBJ2-7	.	few	TGTGCCAGCAGCCTGCGCTCCACCTACGAGCAGTACTTC	CASSLRSTYEQYF
TRBV20-1	TRBJ2-1	.	.	TGCAGTGGGATTGAGGGGTATTACAATGAGCAGTTCTTC	CSGIEGYYNEQFF
TRBV12-3/TRBV12-4	TRBJ1-5	TRBD1	.	TGTGCCAGCAGTTTAGGGACAGGGGCAGGGAAAACGCCCCAGCATTTT	CASSLGTGAGKTPQHF
TRBV3-1	TRBJ1-1	.	.	TGTGCCAGCAGCTCAGTCAGGGCAACTGAAGCTTTCTTT	CASSSVRATEAFF
TRBV30	TRBJ2-7	.	.	TGTGCCTGGAGTGTCCGACTAGGCGTCGACGAGCAGTACTTC	CAWSVRLGVDEQYF
TRBV20-1	TRBJ2-1	.	.	TGCAGTGCTAGGGACCGAGCGGACAATGAGCAGTTCTTC	CSARDRADNEQFF
TRBV9	TRBJ2-6	.	.	TGTGCCAGCAGCGTAGAGGTGGGACTCGACTCTGGGGCCAACGCCCTGACTTTC	CASSVEVGLDSGANALTF
TRBV29-1	TRBJ2-5	.	.	TGCAGCGTTGTATCCGGGCGGGACCAAGAGACCCAGTACTTC	CSVVSGRDQETQYF
TRBV20-1	TRBJ1-5	.	.	TGCAGTGCTGCCCAACAGGGAACATATAGCAATCAGCCCCAGCATTTT	CSAAQQGTYSNQPQHF
TRBV20-1	TRBJ2-7	TRBD2	.	TGCAGTGCTAGTTACGCAGGGAGGGGTCACGAGCAGTACTTC	CSASYAGRGHEQYF
TRBV6-1	TRBJ2-7	.	.	TGTGCCAGCAAAGAGTTTACCTACGAGCAGTACTTC	CASKEFTYEQYF
TRBV25-1	TRBJ2-1	TRBD2	.	TGTGCCAGCAGTGAATTTTCCAGCGGGGCCTACAATGAGCAGTTCTTC	CASSEFSSGAYNEQFF
TRBV6-6	TRBJ2-7	.	.	TGTGCCAGCAGTTACTCCGGGACAACCTACCAGCAGTACTTC	CASSYSGTTYQQYF
TRBV20-1	TRBJ2-5	.	.	TGCAGTGCTAGAGATAGTGGACAGCCGTACCAAGAGACCCAGTACTTC	CSARDSGQPYQETQYF
TRBV14	TRBJ2-3	.	once	TGTGCCAGCAGCCAAGATTGGCTAGCCCAACAGTATTTT	CASSQDWLAQQYF
TRBV4-1	TRBJ2-6	.	few	TGCGCCAGCAGCCAAGCGGGTACCTCTGGGGCCAACGTCCTGACTTTC	CASSQAGTSGANVLTF
TRBV10-3	TRBJ2-1	.	few	TGTGCCATCAGTCCCCAGGATGAGCAGTTCTTC	CAISPQDEQFF
TRBV9	TRBJ2-1	TRBD2	.	TGTGCCAGCAGCGTAGGACTAGCCGGCGGCGGTGAGCAGTTCTTC	CASSVGLAGGGEQFF
TRBV6-5	TRBJ2-5	.	few	TGTGCCAGCAGGGACAGTCGGGAGACCCAGTACTTC	CASRDSRETQYF
TRBV5-1	TRBJ2-3	.	.	TGCGCCAGCAGCTTCTCGGGGGTTCGGTCAGATACGCAGTATTTT	CASSFSGVRSDTQYF
TRBV20-1	TRBJ2-7	TRBD1	many	TGCAGTGCTGCGGACAGGGGTGTTGAGCAGTACTTC	CSAADRGVEQYF
TRBV5-1	TRBJ1-1	TRBD1	few	TGCGCCAGCAGCAAAGGGACAGGGGTGAACACTGAAGCTTTCTTT	CASSKGTGVNTEAFF
TRBV27	TRBJ2-7	TRBD1	.	TGTGCCAGCGCCCCGGAGGTCAGGGGGCGGGAGCAGTACTTC	CASAPEVRGREQYF
TRBV2	TRBJ1-1	.	.	TGTGCCAGCAGTGAGATAAGAGGGGTTGGCACTGAAGCTTTCTTT	CASSEIRGVGTEAFF
TRBV20-1	TRBJ2-7	TRBD2	.	TGCAGTGCTAGCGCCGGACTAGCTTACGAGCAGTACTTC	CSASAGLAYEQYF
TRBV27	TRBJ2-6	.	few	TGTGCCAGCAGTTTGAAGGGGTCCCGTATCTCTGGGGCCAACGTCCTGACTTTC	CASSLKGSRISGANVLTF
TRBV15	TRBJ2-3	TRBD2	once	TGTGCCACCAGCAGAGATCCGCCGGGCAGCGGGAGCTTTGGGAGCACAGATACGCAGTATTTT	CATSRDPPGSGSFGSTDTQYF
TRBV6-5	TRBJ2-7	TRBD2	.	TGTGCCAGCAGCCGGACTAGCTTCGCCTACGAGCAGTACTTC	CASSRTSFAYEQYF
TRBV15	TRBJ2-3	TRBD2	.	TGTGCCACCAGCCGGGAAGGACTAGCGGGTAGCACAGATACGCAGTATTTT	CATSREGLAGSTDTQYF
TRBV7-2	TRBJ2-1	.	.	TGTGCCAGCACGGGTGCCCTGAGCTCCTACAATGAGCAGTTCTTC	CASTGALSSYNEQFF
TRBV5-8	TRBJ1-4	.	.	TGTGCCAGCAGCTTGGACAGGGCGGGTGAAAAACTGTTTTTT	CASSLDRAGEKLFF
TRBV12-3/TRBV12-4	TRBJ2-5	TRBD2	.	TGTGCCAGCAGCTACCCCGGAATAGCGGGGGGGCAGTTGCTTGAGACCCAGTACTTC	CASSYPGIAGGQLLETQYF
TRBV12-3/TRBV12-4	TRBJ2-1	TRBD2	few	TGTGCCAGCAGTCACCCTAGCGGAAACCGGGATGAGCAGTTCTTC	CASSHPSGNRDEQFF
TRBV2	TRBJ2-5	.	.	TGTGCCAGCAGTGAACCGTCCGGGCAAGAGACCCAGTACTTC	CASSEPSGQETQYF
TRBV4-1	TRBJ2-5	.	few	TGCGCCAGCGGGCTGACGGGGTCCGAGACCCAGTACTTC	CASGLTGSETQYF
TRBV7-9	TRBJ2-6	TRBD1	.	TGTGCCATCGGACAGGGGCTCTCTGGGGCCAACGTCCTGACTTTC	CAIGQGLSGANVLTF
TRBV13	TRBJ2-1	.	.	TGTGCCAGCAGCTGGGAGAAGGACGGGCAGTTCTTC	CASSWEKDGQFF
TRBV27	TRBJ1-5	.	few	TGTGCCAGCAGAGGGTCGGGGACGGGCAATCAGCCCCAGCATTTT	CASRGSGTGNQPQHF